The 10 T cell receptor beta chains presented below share a single source sample, sequenced in a study of blood T cells in healthy people across ages. Sample-barcoded 5' priming and a J-beta primer mix drove a second PCR of roughly 6 to 12 cycles. TCRdb re-analysed the 5' RACE reads in MiXCR, keeping a single row per CDR3 protein. The data show hundreds of thousands of distinct CDR3 sequences, with roughly 21% seen just once and 3.5% to 4% held by the top ten. The sequenced sample was blood. Receptor source: a man between 65 and 80 years old in good health.

This chain uses TRBV4-3 with TRBJ2-1, with 9 bases lining up with TRBD2. The CDR3 runs 12 residues. Germline trimming cut 9 bases from V and 3 bases from J; bases unmatched to any gene: 0. Per the germline V gene, CDR1 is LGHNA and CDR2 is YSLEER. The DNA of the CDR3 is TGCGCCAGGACTAGCGGCTACAATGAGCAGTTCTTC. Translation: CARTSGYNEQFF.

This clonotype was counted between two and nine times. The rearrangement uses TRBV7-2 and TRBJ2-7, with D tentatively TRBD2 (6 bases). The germline V gene encodes CDR1 SGHTA and CDR2 FQGNSA. V gave up 5 bases and J gave up 3 bases, with 17 bases separating them. This CDR3 contains 15 residues. CDR3 amino acids: CASSNTGLQNYEQYF. In nucleotides, the CDR3 is TGTGCCAGCAGCAACACGGGACTGCAAAACTACGAGCAGTACTTC.

As DNA, the CDR3 is TGCGCCAGCAGCGAAAAGACCGGGGGCAACACTGAAGCTTTCTTT. Residues: CASSEKTGGNTEAFF. The V gene is TRBV5-1, the J gene TRBJ1-1; weak D call: TRBD1 (6 bases). The CDR3 is made up of 15 amino acids. Trimming left V 4 bases short and J 2 bases short, with 15 bases between. The V gene's germline CDR1 is SGHRS and CDR2 YFSETQ.

Written as DNA, the CDR3 is TGTGCCAGCAGCCAAAGCTATGGCTACACCTTC. Translating it yields CASSQSYGYTF. V and J are TRBV3-1 and TRBJ1-2; the D is unclear. There are 11 residues in the CDR3. The germline V and J ends were trimmed by 2 bases and 4 bases, with 2 bases remaining between them. Germline values: CDR1 LGHDT, CDR2 YNNKEL (reference sequence). Supplemented by reference TRBV3-1 and TRBJ1-2, the full variable domain reads DTAVSQTPKYLVTQMGNDKSIKCEQNLGHDTMYWYKQDSKKFLKIMFSYNNKELIINETVPNRFSPKSPDKAHLNLHINSLELGDSAVYFCASSQSYGYTFGSGTRLTVV.

The V call is TRBV11-2, the J call TRBJ1-4; no definite D call. Trimming took off 0 bases at V and 7 bases at J, with 12 bases between the two ends. From germline, CDR1 is SGHAT and CDR2 FQNNGV. This CDR3 spans 15 amino acids. DNA for the CDR3: TGTGCCAGCAGCTTAGAAGGCGCGAAAGGTGAAAAACTGTTTTTT. Translating it yields CASSLEGAKGEKLFF.

The rearrangement joins TRBV27 to TRBJ2-5; 8 bases line up with TRBD2. Near its end, the DNA agrees better with TRBJ2-1, so the J call may be wrong. Germline CDR1 is MNHEY and CDR2 is SMNVEV (reference sequence). The CDR3 covers 13 residues. The CDR3 region has the DNA TGTGCCAGCAGTTTAAAAGCGGGAGACGAGCAGTTCTTC. Its translation: CASSLKAGDEQFF.

V usage is TRBV11-2 and J usage is TRBJ2-1; D is unresolved. This CDR3 region has 13 residues. With 1 base removed from V and 13 bases from J, the gap between germline ends came to 14 bases. CDR1 and CDR2 from the germline V gene are SGHAT and FQNNGV. The chain's CDR3 is CASSLGTDSQQFF. The CDR3 DNA reads TGTGCCAGCAGCTTAGGAACGGATTCACAACAGTTCTTC. Filled out from reference TRBV11-2 and TRBJ2-1, the complete variable domain reads EAGVAQSPRYKIIEKRQSVAFWCNPISGHATLYWYQQILGQGPKLLIQFQNNGVVDDSQLPKDRFSAERLKGVDSTLKIQPAKLEDSAVYLCASSLGTDSQQFFGPGTRLTVL.

V and J are TRBV20-1 and TRBJ2-1; D unresolved. Germline V gene sequence: CDR1 DFQATT, CDR2 SNEGSKA (reference sequence). The length of the CDR3 is 15 residues. Between the trimmed V and J ends, which lost 0 bases and 7 bases, there was a span of 16 bases. The CDR3 DNA sequence: TGCAGTGCTAGAGATCGACGAATTCCCTCGAATGAGCAGTTCTTC. It encodes CSARDRRIPSNEQFF.

Remarks on this clonotype: This CDR3 is missing its conserved last phenylalanine or tryptophan, likely due to a read error. J is TRBJ2-7 and V is TRBV6-6; 11 nucleotides match TRBD1. The CDR3 is 14 residues long. Per germline, CDR1 MNHNY and CDR2 SVGAGI (reference sequence). V trimming: 7 bases; J trimming: 7 bases; junction bases outside the gene matches: 9. CDR3 sequence reads: CASTQDRGPREQYI. The CDR3 DNA sequence: TGTGCCAGCACTCAGGACAGGGGGCCTCGGGAGCAGTACATC.

V gene TRBV12-3 or TRBV12-4 combines with J gene TRBJ2-7; possible D gene TRBD2, 5 bases. The CDR3 consists of 14 residues. Trimming cost V 6 bases and J 7 bases, with 19 bases left between them. CDR3 region: CASRLEGSTEEQYF. CDR3 sequence (DNA): TGTGCCAGCAGACTAGAGGGTTCTACGGAGGAGCAGTACTTC.